The T cell receptor beta chain under discussion was sequenced for a study of T cells in women clearing cervical HPV infection. About the study: Only a few women had HLA typing results available.

Regarding this clone: No antigen is known for it. The DNA ends 3 residues before the CDR3 does, and the rest of the CDR3 is filled in from the germline J gene.

The data were produced by immunoSEQ multiplex PCR, yet TCRdb's version contains in-frame clones alone and is incomplete. This sample's table has 40,000 to 45,000 clones. The CDR3 runs to 15 residues. Germline CDR1 is MDHEN and CDR2 is SYDVKM. Germline trimming cut 3 bases from V and 9 bases from J; bases unmatched to any gene: 6. Findings and caveats of the study: CIN3+ cases had significantly higher TCR repertoire richness than controls, but evenness did not differ.

The chain carries TRBV28 and TRBJ2-4; 12 nucleotides align to TRBD2. Sequenced: blood buffy coat. This sequence was found in a woman between 18 and 70 years old with a cervical HPV16 infection that either progressed to CIN3+ or cleared (not recorded which). The CDR3: CASSFLAGGPGIQYF. CDR3 DNA (partial): TGTGCCAGCAGTTTTCTAGCGGGAGGGCCGGGCATT.